A single sample gave rise to the 22 T cell receptor beta chains below, sequenced in a study of blood T cell repertoires in COVID-19. Produced via immunoSEQ multiplex PCR; TCRdb's table is partial and in-frame only. The sample gives just over 300,000 clones, 89% of which show up once; about 1.7% is in the top ten. The sample taken for sequencing was peripheral blood. The receptor set was obtained from a woman in her twenties or thirties with COVID-19, enrolled during active disease.

The genes are TRBV3-1 (or the pseudogene TRBV3-2) and TRBJ1-5, with 8 bases fitting TRBD1. CDR3 length equals 14 residues. Germline values: CDR1 LGHDT, CDR2 YNNKEL (reference sequence). V lost 3 bases, J lost 6 bases, and 4 bases stayed unmatched. The CDR3 is CASSQQGAGQPQHF. CDR3 in DNA: TGTGCCAGCAGCCAGCAGGGGGCCGGTCAGCCCCAGCATTTT.

The chain uses TRBV28 and TRBJ1-5; 9 nucleotides agree with TRBD1. Germline CDR1 is MDHEN and CDR2 is SYDVKM. The CDR3 covers 17 residues. The V segment lost 5 bases and the J segment 0 bases; nucleotides outside the gene matches: 8. The CDR3 protein is CASSPPLGQGSNQPQHF. The CDR3 region has the DNA TGTGCCAGCAGTCCACCCCTGGGACAGGGTAGCAATCAGCCCCAGCATTTT.

For this clone: The identical CDR3 is also encoded by other nucleotide sequences in the sample. This chain links TRBV6-5 with TRBJ2-5; D may be TRBD2 (6 bases). V was clipped by 0 bases and J by 4 bases, with 6 bases between them. The length of the CDR3 is 13 residues. Germline-derived CDR1 and CDR2 are MNHEY and SVGAGI. CDR3 sequence (DNA): TGTGCCAGCAGTTACTCGCGGGGAGAGACCCAGTACTTC. It is translated as CASSYSRGETQYF.

In its sample, this clone was seen once. This rearrangement joins TRBV7-2 to TRBJ1-2; a possible D gene is TRBD1 (5 bases). The germline gives CDR1 SGHTA, CDR2 FQGNSA. The CDR3 has 13 amino acids. V lost 5 bases to trimming and J lost 8 bases, with 15 bases between them. The CDR3 reads CASSKGQGRGYTF. CDR3 sequence (DNA): TGTGCCAGCAGCAAGGGGCAGGGTCGCGGCTACACCTTC.

The chain couples TRBV5-4 to TRBJ2-2; 7 bases fit TRBD1. V trimming: 4 bases; J trimming: 1 base; junction bases outside the gene matches: 7. CDR1 SGHNT and CDR2 YYREEE come from the germline V gene (reference sequence). The length of the CDR3 is 16 residues. This chain's CDR3 is CASSTGQEVNTGELFF. The CDR3 nucleotides are TGTGCCAGCAGCACCGGACAGGAGGTGAACACCGGGGAGCTGTTTTTT. Supplemented by reference TRBV5-4 and TRBJ2-2, the full variable domain reads ETGVTQSPTHLIKTRGQQVTLRCSSQSGHNTVSWYQQALGQGPQFIFQYYREEENGRGNFPPRFSGLQFPNYSSELNVNALELDDSALYLCASSTGQEVNTGELFFGEGSRLTVL.

This chain connects TRBV10-1 to TRBJ1-6, with D tentatively TRBD1 (6 bases). Germline V CDR1 and CDR2: WNHNN, SYGVQD (reference sequence). This CDR3 is 13 amino acids long. V shed 6 bases and J shed 7 bases, with 10 bases lying between them. The CDR3 nucleotides are TGCGCCAGCAGGAGACAGGCGAATTCACCCCTCCACTTT. Protein: CASRRQANSPLHF.

V gene TRBV19 combines with J gene TRBJ2-5; 9 bases are a match to TRBD1. The CDR3 covers 18 residues. CDR1 and CDR2 (germline): LNHDA, SQIVND (reference sequence). V trimming: 4 bases; J trimming: 5 bases; junction bases outside the gene matches: 17. This CDR3 reads CASSTNGTGSLPRETQYF. The CDR3 DNA follows: TGTGCCAGTAGTACCAACGGGACAGGGTCATTGCCGCGGGAGACCCAGTACTTC.

The V call is TRBV4-2, the J call TRBJ2-1, with TRBD2 matching over 10 bases. CDR1 LGHNA and CDR2 YNFKEQ come from the germline V gene. The CDR3 is 14 amino acids. The trim removed 2 bases at V and 7 bases at J, leaving 2 bases unmatched. DNA of the CDR3: TGTGCCAGCAGCCAAAGCGGGGGGGCAAATGAGCAGTTCTTC. The encoded protein is CASSQSGGANEQFF.

V gene TRBV4-1 combines with J gene TRBJ1-5; 8 nucleotides align to TRBD1. The trim removed 1 base at V and 9 bases at J, leaving 14 bases unmatched. The length of the CDR3 is 17 residues. The germline CDR1 and CDR2 sequences are MGHRA and YSYEKL. CDR3 amino acids: CASSQVVQGARGAPQHF. The CDR3 DNA reads TGCGCCAGCAGCCAAGTTGTCCAGGGGGCGCGAGGAGCGCCCCAGCATTTT.

V gene TRBV7-2 combines with J gene TRBJ1-5; D is possibly TRBD1 (5 bases). CDR3 length: 15 residues. Germline CDR1 is SGHTA and CDR2 is FQGNSA. Deletions cut 4 bases from V and 0 bases from J, with 10 bases between. In nucleotides, the CDR3 is TGTGCCAGCAGCTCCCAGGGTTATAGCAATCAGCCCCAGCATTTT. Amino acid sequence: CASSSQGYSNQPQHF.

The V call is TRBV28, the J call TRBJ2-5; perhaps TRBD1 as D (5 bases). The germline CDR1 and CDR2 sequences are MDHEN and SYDVKM. Trimming took off 4 bases at V and 7 bases at J, with 13 bases between the two ends. The CDR3 sequence is 13 residues long. DNA of the CDR3: TGTGCCAGCAGTTCCGACAGCGCTGGGACCCAGTACTTC. It is translated as CASSSDSAGTQYF.

CDR3 region: CASLKGQGNGYTF. CDR3 nucleotide sequence: TGTGCCAGCTTGAAGGGGCAGGGTAATGGCTACACCTTC. This sequence joins TRBV18 and TRBJ1-2; possibly TRBD1 for D (5 bases). The CDR3 has 13 residues. Between the trimmed V and J ends, which lost 7 bases and 6 bases, there was a span of 15 bases. Germline V gene lookup returns CDR1 KGHSH and CDR2 LQKENI.

The chain combines TRBV5-1 with TRBJ1-1, with 10 positions matching TRBD1. Trimming took 0 bases from V and 3 from J; bases not matched to a gene: 5. This CDR3 comprises 16 residues. Germline V gene sequence: CDR1 SGHRS, CDR2 YFSETQ. The CDR3 sequence: CASSLETGGLDTEAFF. CDR3 nucleotides: TGCGCCAGCAGCTTGGAGACAGGGGGCTTGGACACTGAAGCTTTCTTT.

Regarding this clone: The junction departs from germline at one end; a sequencing error may be responsible. V gene TRBV9 combines with J gene TRBJ1-1, with TRBD1 as a possible D gene (5 bases). The length of the CDR3 is 12 residues. CDR1 and CDR2 (germline): SGDLS, YYNGEE. The CDR3 sequence: CASSPLTGTLKF. The CDR3 nucleotides read TGTGCCAGCAGCCCTCTGACCGGGACTCTCAAGTTT.

This chain connects TRBV7-3 to TRBJ2-2, with a possible D match to TRBD2 (5 bases). V was shortened by 4 bases and J by 5 bases, with 11 bases between the two germline ends. The CDR3 is 14 amino acids. Germline CDR1 is SGHTA and CDR2 is FQGTGA. The CDR3 DNA is TGTGCCAGCAGCTATGAGGGTTGGACCGGGGAGCTGTTTTTT. Protein sequence: CASSYEGWTGELFF.

The chain couples TRBV15 to TRBJ2-7, with TRBD1 matching over 8 bases. The CDR3 contains 14 residues. Germline V gives CDR1 LNHNV, CDR2 YYDKDF (reference sequence). The ends lost 1 base at V and 3 bases at J; junction bases unmatched: 2. The CDR3 loop reads CATSRGQGFYEQYV. The CDR3 DNA is TGTGCCACCAGCAGAGGACAGGGGTTCTACGAGCAGTACGTC.

Regarding this clone: The germline gene is not matched at one end of the junction; a read error may be the cause. This chain connects TRBV13 to TRBJ1-1, with 8 bases that match TRBD1. This CDR3 is 13 amino acids long. The germline V gene encodes CDR1 PRHDT and CDR2 FYEKMQ (reference sequence). The CDR3 region has the DNA TGTGCCAGCAGCCTAGGACAGGGCTCTGAAGCTTTCTTT. It codes for CASSLGQGSEAFF.

The V gene is TRBV27, the J gene TRBJ2-3; 10 positions match TRBD2. After removal of 3 bases from V and 4 bases from J, the junction contained 1 base not matched to a gene. CDR1 and CDR2 from the germline V gene are MNHEY and SMNVEV (reference sequence). This CDR3 region has 14 residues. The CDR3 DNA reads as TGTGCCAGCAGTTTCAGCGGGGGGGCAGATACGCAGTATTTT. This translates into CASSFSGGADTQYF.

The V call is TRBV29-1, the J call TRBJ2-1, with D possibly TRBD1 on 5 matching bases. The CDR3 has 14 residues. V was shortened by 3 bases and J by 7 bases, with 16 bases between the two germline ends. CDR1 is SQVTM and CDR2 is ANQGSEA in the germline V gene. The CDR3, as DNA: TGCAGCGTTGATGGACCGGCAGGGAATAATGAGCAGTTCTTC. Amino acid sequence: CSVDGPAGNNEQFF.

This rearrangement joins TRBV19 to TRBJ1-5; D may be TRBD1 (6 bases). CDR1 is LNHDA and CDR2 is SQIVND in the germline V gene (reference sequence). V was clipped by 3 bases and J by 5 bases, with 14 bases between them. There are 15 residues in the CDR3. The CDR3 spells CASSILGQPDQPQHF. The CDR3 DNA sequence: TGTGCCAGTAGTATCCTCGGACAGCCAGATCAGCCCCAGCATTTT.

This rearrangement joins TRBV12-2 to TRBJ2-1; the table's D call, TRBD2, was not checked against the DNA. TRBV12-2 is noted as a pseudogene. The CDR3 length is 19 residues. CDR3 DNA: TGTGCAAGTCGCTCCACGACGGGGGGCCGCTGTTATTCCTACAATGAGCAGTTCTTC. Amino acids: CASRSTTGGRCYSYNEQFF.

The chain has TRBV15 and TRBJ2-6; D gene ambiguous. This CDR3 has 15 amino acids. From germline, CDR1 is LNHNV and CDR2 YYDKDF (reference sequence). V lost 0 bases to trimming and J lost 0 bases, with 3 bases between them. CDR3 nucleotide sequence: TGTGCCACCAGCAGAGATCACTCTGGGGCCAACGTCCTGACTTTC. Protein: CATSRDHSGANVLTF.